A single sample is the source of the 27 T cell receptor beta chains below, sequenced in a study of T cell responses to AZD1222 COVID-19 vaccine. TCRdb's copy holds only in-frame clones and misses some; the assay was immunoSEQ multiplex PCR. The sample holds under 85,000 clones, about 90% seen once. The sample was peripheral blood, taken on day 0 of AZD1222 vaccination. Receptors originate from an adult in good health.

The CDR3 loop reads CASSPAPDRVTEKLFF. In DNA, the CDR3 is TGTGCCAGCTCACCCGCACCGGACAGGGTGACTGAAAAACTGTTTTTT. The V call is TRBV18, the J call TRBJ1-4; TRBD1 agrees at 8 bases. CDR1 is KGHSH, CDR2 LQKENI, per germline. V gave up 3 bases and J gave up 7 bases; unmatched junction bases: 10. The CDR3 length is 16 residues.

This clone was counted once. The genes are TRBV28 and TRBJ2-7; 7 nucleotides align to TRBD2. Germline CDR1 MDHEN, CDR2 SYDVKM. V lost 3 bases to trimming and J lost 6 bases; unmatched junction nucleotides: 11. The CDR3 is 15 residues long. CDR3 in amino acids: CASSFTAGVGSEQYF. In DNA, the CDR3 is TGTGCCAGCAGTTTCACGGCGGGAGTAGGCTCCGAGCAGTACTTC.

The chain is built from TRBV6-5 and TRBJ2-7, with 11 bases identical to TRBD1. With V trimmed by 6 bases and J by 3 bases, 7 bases remained unmatched. There are 15 residues in the CDR3. Germline V gives CDR1 MNHEY, CDR2 SVGAGI. Here the CDR3 DNA reads TGTGCCAGCAGAAAGGGACAGGGGGAGATCTACGAGCAGTACTTC. It encodes CASRKGQGEIYEQYF.

The chain links TRBV9 to TRBJ2-5; D unresolved. The V gene's germline CDR1 is SGDLS and CDR2 YYNGEE. The CDR3 contains 14 residues. V gave up 1 base and J gave up 2 bases, with 9 bases separating them. The CDR3: CASSVSGRQETQYF. The CDR3 nucleotides are TGTGCCAGCAGCGTATCGGGTCGGCAAGAGACCCAGTACTTC.

The chain links TRBV10-2 to TRBJ2-1; 14 nucleotides line up with TRBD2. The V and J ends lost 4 bases and 8 bases, in that order; junction bases with no gene match: 7. The CDR3 totals 16 residues. Per germline, CDR1 WSHSY and CDR2 SAAADI. In DNA, the CDR3 is TGCGCCAGCAGTGTGGGGACTAGCGGGAGAAGGTATGAGCAGTTCTTC. It is translated as CASSVGTSGRRYEQFF.

This clone was found once. V and J are TRBV28 and TRBJ2-7, with 9 nucleotides matching TRBD1. CDR3 length: 16 amino acids. V was clipped by 0 bases and J by 1 base; unmatched bases: 4. Germline-derived CDR1 and CDR2 are MDHEN and SYDVKM. CDR3 in amino acids: CASSLWKGTGSYEQYF. Written as DNA, the CDR3 is TGTGCCAGCAGTTTATGGAAGGGGACAGGGTCCTACGAGCAGTACTTC.

V and J are TRBV25-1 and TRBJ2-4; 7 bases fit TRBD1. The CDR3 covers 17 residues. Losses at the gene ends were 2 bases for V and 1 base for J; bases not matched to a gene: 8. Germline-derived CDR1 and CDR2 are MGHDK and SYGVNS. CDR3 in amino acids: CASSEGGQALAKNIQYF. CDR3 in DNA: TGTGCCAGCAGTGAAGGAGGACAGGCTCTGGCCAAAAACATTCAGTACTTC.

V and J are TRBV6-6 and TRBJ1-5; a possible D gene is TRBD1 (5 bases). V was pared by 5 bases and J by 7 bases, with 12 bases between. Germline V gives CDR1 MNHNY, CDR2 SVGAGI (reference sequence). The CDR3 contains 13 residues. The CDR3 sequence is CASSRPGEQPQHF. The CDR3 DNA follows: TGTGCCAGCAGTAGACCGGGGGAGCAGCCCCAGCATTTT.

The sample holds a few counts of this clone. The V gene is TRBV6-2 or TRBV6-3, the J gene TRBJ1-5, with a weak D call TRBD1 (6 bases). Germline values: CDR1 MNHEY, CDR2 SVGEGT. The CDR3 is 16 residues long. Trimming stripped 6 bases from V and 3 bases from J, with 18 bases between. Here the CDR3 reads CASSDPGGRFNQPQHF. DNA of the CDR3: TGTGCCAGCAGCGATCCCGGGGGCAGGTTCAATCAGCCCCAGCATTTT.

The V call is TRBV24-1, the J call TRBJ2-7; D remains unclear. The germline CDR1 and CDR2 sequences are KGHDR and SFDVKD. Trimming removed 5 bases from V and 0 bases from J, with 7 bases in between. The CDR3 totals 13 residues. The CDR3 DNA reads TGTGCCACCAGTGGGACGGACTCCTACGAGCAGTACTTC. Translated, it gives CATSGTDSYEQYF.

The rearrangement uses TRBV6-5 and TRBJ2-7; TRBD1 is a possible D gene (5 bases). Germline values: CDR1 MNHEY, CDR2 SVGAGI. The CDR3 sequence is 14 residues long. V was cut by 2 bases and J by 6 bases, with 14 bases left in between. The CDR3 loop reads CASSYDSFGSEQYF. The CDR3, as DNA: TGTGCCAGCAGTTACGACAGTTTCGGGTCCGAGCAGTACTTC.

The J gene is TRBJ1-2, the V gene TRBV7-8; tentative D call: TRBD1 (6 bases). The CDR3 is made up of 16 amino acids. Trimming cost V 5 bases and J 4 bases, with 20 bases left between them. The germline V gene encodes CDR1 SGHVS and CDR2 FQNEAQ. The DNA for the CDR3 is TGTGCCAGCAGCCCTTTATCTTACAGGGCACCCTATGGCTACACCTTC. It is translated as CASSPLSYRAPYGYTF.

V gene TRBV29-1 combines with J gene TRBJ2-3, with D hard to call. V was clipped by 2 bases and J by 0 bases, with 6 bases between them. From germline, CDR1 is SQVTM and CDR2 ANQGSEA. The CDR3 contains 13 residues. CDR3: CSVEPPSTDTQYF. The CDR3 bases are TGCAGCGTTGAACCCCCAAGCACAGATACGCAGTATTTT.

The rearrangement uses TRBV6-5 and TRBJ2-2; D might be TRBD2 (7 bases). CDR1 MNHEY and CDR2 SVGAGI come from the germline V gene. This CDR3 has 16 amino acids. Trimming took off 4 bases at V and 1 base at J, with 13 bases between the two ends. This CDR3 reads CASSSGRGGNTGELFF. CDR3 coding DNA: TGTGCCAGCAGTTCTGGGAGGGGGGGGAACACCGGGGAGCTGTTTTTT.

J is TRBJ1-3 and V is TRBV18; 10 nucleotides agree with TRBD1. Germline CDR1 KGHSH, CDR2 LQKENI. The junction had 14 bases not matched to a gene; V was cut back by 3 bases and J by 0 bases. This CDR3 is built from 20 residues. CDR3 loop: CASSPRPGQGLISSGNTIYF. In DNA form, the CDR3 reads TGTGCCAGCTCACCCCGGCCGGGACAGGGGCTAATTAGCTCTGGAAACACCATATATTTT.

This clone has just a few counts. The genes are TRBV7-9 and TRBJ1-1; maybe TRBD1 (5 bases). In germline, CDR1 is SEHNR, CDR2 FQNEAQ (reference sequence). Trimming shortened V by 7 bases and J by 5 bases, and 14 bases separated the two germline ends. The CDR3 spans 13 residues. As DNA, the CDR3 is TGTGCCAGCACCCCGCGCAGGGAGACTGAAGCTTTCTTT. The encoded protein is CASTPRRETEAFF.

The chain joins TRBV28 to TRBJ1-1; 7 bases are a match to TRBD1. CDR3 length equals 16 residues. Germline V gene lookup returns CDR1 MDHEN and CDR2 SYDVKM. Germline trimming cut 6 bases from V and 1 base from J; bases unmatched to any gene: 11. The CDR3 DNA reads TGTGCCAGCAGCCCTGGGGGCAGGGGGGCGAACACTGAAGCTTTCTTT. Amino acids: CASSPGGRGANTEAFF.

Of note for this clone: Other DNA sequences in the sample encode the same CDR3. V usage is TRBV9 and J usage is TRBJ1-1, with D unresolved. There are 14 residues in the CDR3. Germline V gene lookup returns CDR1 SGDLS and CDR2 YYNGEE. Trimming removed 0 bases at V and 0 bases at J, with 6 bases between. CDR3 region: CASSVGGMNTEAFF. CDR3 bases: TGTGCCAGCAGCGTAGGGGGAATGAACACTGAAGCTTTCTTT.

V is TRBV20-1 and J is TRBJ2-5, with a weak D call TRBD2 (6 bases). The CDR3 sequence is 14 residues long. Germline V gene data show CDR1 as DFQATT and CDR2 as SNEGSKA (reference sequence). Between the trimmed V and J ends, which lost 3 bases and 7 bases, there was a span of 18 bases. CDR3 residues: CSASLDSLRGTQYF. Written as DNA, the CDR3 is TGCAGTGCTAGTTTAGACAGCCTGCGGGGGACCCAGTACTTC.

The rearrangement joins TRBV5-4 to TRBJ2-5; 8 bases are a match to TRBD1. CDR1 and CDR2 from the germline V gene are SGHNT and YYREEE (reference sequence). The CDR3 sequence is 13 residues long. V gave up 4 bases and J gave up 4 bases; unmatched junction bases: 3. The DNA for the CDR3 is TGTGCCAGCAGCCGGACAGGGCTAGAGACCCAGTACTTC. Translated: CASSRTGLETQYF.

The chain carries TRBV28 and TRBJ2-3; D gene unclear. Germline V gene sequence: CDR1 MDHEN, CDR2 SYDVKM. CDR3 length equals 13 residues. Trimming pared 8 bases from V and 0 bases from J, leaving 9 bases between. CDR3 in DNA: TGTGCCAGCGGTGGCGCTAGCACAGATACGCAGTATTTT. It encodes CASGGASTDTQYF. Full variable domain (missing parts from reference TRBV28 and TRBJ2-3): DVKVTQSSRYLVKRTGEKVFLECVQDMDHENMFWYRQDPGLGLRLIYFSYDVKMKEKGDIPEGYSVSREKKERFSLILESASTNQTSMYLCASGGASTDTQYFGPGTRLTVL.

The genes are TRBV5-5 and TRBJ2-1; D is unclear. V gave up 6 bases and J gave up 4 bases, with 14 bases separating them. The germline CDR1 and CDR2 sequences are SGHKS and YYEKEE (reference sequence). This CDR3 is 14 amino acids long. DNA of the CDR3: TGTGCCAGCAACGAGGACCTTTTTTACAATGAGCAGTTCTTC. This translates into CASNEDLFYNEQFF.

The chain carries TRBV6-5 and TRBJ2-1; no reliable D call. There are 13 residues in the CDR3. CDR1 and CDR2 from the germline V gene are MNHEY and SVGAGI. V was trimmed by 10 bases and J by 9 bases, leaving 19 bases between them. Here the CDR3 reads CATRVGFNREQFF. CDR3 bases: TGTGCCACCCGAGTGGGATTTAACCGTGAGCAGTTCTTC.

The genes are TRBV2 and TRBJ2-7, with TRBD1 as a possible D gene (6 bases). The CDR3 has 11 residues. V was cut by 5 bases and J by 12 bases, with 14 bases left in between. Germline V CDR1 and CDR2: SNHLY, FYNNEI. For the CDR3, the DNA is TGTGCCAGCAGTATAGGACAGCGAGGGTACTTC. Translation: CASSIGQRGYF.

The chain has TRBV7-3 and TRBJ2-4, with D perhaps being TRBD1 or TRBD2 (5 bases each). In germline, CDR1 is SGHTA, CDR2 FQGTGA. The CDR3 is made up of 16 amino acids. V was trimmed by 3 bases and J by 8 bases, leaving 20 bases between them. In DNA, the CDR3 is TGTGCCAGCAGCTTGAGGCCCCAAGGGGCGGAGGACATTCAGTACTTC. This codes for CASSLRPQGAEDIQYF.

Here the CDR3 DNA reads TGTGCCACCAGCCAGGGGACATATGGCTACACCTTC. Amino acids: CATSQGTYGYTF. This chain joins TRBV24-1 and TRBJ1-2; D possibly corresponds to TRBD1 (6 bases). The CDR3 is 12 amino acids. Germline CDR1 is KGHDR and CDR2 is SFDVKD. The V and J ends lost 7 bases and 5 bases respectively, with 10 bases between them.

The V call is TRBV6-6, the J call TRBJ2-7; possible D gene TRBD2, 5 bases. Germline assignment: CDR1 MNHNY and CDR2 SVGAGI (reference sequence). The CDR3 covers 13 residues. V lost 4 bases and J lost 7, with 14 bases in between. CDR3 sequence: CASSLVRAGEQYF. Written as DNA, the CDR3 is TGTGCCAGCAGTTTGGTCCGCGCGGGTGAGCAGTACTTC.